This entry features one TCR beta chain sequence. Its antigen is unidentified. The identical CDR3 is also encoded by other nucleotide sequences in the sample. The sample belongs to a study of PD-L1 blockade in urothelial cancer. Overall study context: In the patient group, about 90% of the roughly 30 were males with bladder-origin urothelial cancer. Chemotherapy regimens numbering 0 to 3 had been given to patients. Study results and limitations: The study found that durable-benefit patients expanded tumor-associated blood clones more at 3 weeks.

Between 1 and 8 samples, pretreatment and on-treatment, were given by each patient. TCRdb's copy holds only in-frame clones and misses some; the assay was immunoSEQ multiplex PCR. This repertoire shows 80,000 to 100,000 clones, roughly 82% found once; its top ten account for more than 8%. The sample here was PBMCs, taken around atezolizumab (anti-PD-L1) treatment. This clonotype was obtained from a man aged 65-85 years with urothelial cancer.

The CDR3 nucleotides are TGTGCCAGCACCAGACAGGGCCGAACTGAAGCTTTCTTT. Its protein product is CASTRQGRTEAFF. The rearrangement uses TRBV6-1 and TRBJ1-1, with 7 nucleotides matching TRBD1. Per germline, CDR1 MNHNS and CDR2 SASEGT. This CDR3 is built from 13 residues. With 7 bases clipped from V and 5 bases from J, the junction kept 7 bases outside the gene matches.